One sample yielded the 15 T cell receptor beta chains listed below, sequenced in a study of cytotoxic CD8 clonotypes in ibrutinib-treated CLL. Libraries were prepared by immunoSEQ multiplex PCR; TCRdb keeps only in-frame clonotypes and omits some of them. The sample holds roughly 45,000 clones, about 65% seen once. The sample in question was PBMCs, obtained after 24 months of ibrutinib treatment. These receptors all come from a human donor with chronic lymphocytic leukemia.

The chain employs TRBV27 and TRBJ2-7; D may be TRBD2 (6 bases). Germline V CDR1 and CDR2: MNHEY, SMNVEV (reference sequence). V was clipped by 5 bases and J by 3 bases, with 14 bases between them. The CDR3 totals 14 residues. The CDR3 sequence: CASSHRDGGYEQYF. As DNA, the CDR3 is TGTGCCAGCAGTCACCGGGACGGGGGCTACGAGCAGTACTTC.

The gene calls are TRBV6-1 and TRBJ2-7, with D possibly matching TRBD2 (5 bases). The V gene lost 5 bases and the J gene lost 3 bases, with 8 bases spanning the gap. Per the germline V gene, CDR1 is MNHNS and CDR2 is SASEGT. This CDR3 comprises 12 residues. In nucleotides, the CDR3 is TGTGCCAGCAGTTGGGAGTACTACGAGCAGTACTTC. It yields the protein CASSWEYYEQYF.

The rearrangement links TRBV6-1 to TRBJ2-7; a weak D match, TRBD2 (6 bases). The length of the CDR3 is 12 residues. Trimming shortened V by 3 bases and J by 5 bases, and 8 bases separated the two germline ends. Per germline, CDR1 MNHNS and CDR2 SASEGT. In DNA, the CDR3 is TGTGCCAGCAGTGATCCGGGGGACGAGCAGTACTTC. Translation: CASSDPGDEQYF.

The chain joins TRBV30 to TRBJ1-2, with D possibly TRBD1 on 6 matching bases. The V end lost 7 bases, the J end lost 7 bases, and 16 bases lay between the germline ends. The CDR3 contains 12 residues. Looked up from germline, CDR1 is GTSNPN and CDR2 is SVGIG (reference sequence). The CDR3 loop is CASVWGAGGYTF. CDR3 coding DNA: TGTGCCTCAGTTTGGGGGGCGGGTGGCTACACCTTC. Full variable domain (missing parts from reference TRBV30 and TRBJ1-2): SQTIHQWPATLVQPVGSPLSLECTVEGTSNPNLYWYRQAAGRGLQLLFYSVGIGQISSEVPQNLSASRPQDRQFILSSKKLLLSDSGFYLCASVWGAGGYTFGSGTRLTVV.

The CDR3 DNA reads as TGTGCCAGCAGTGAATTTCTAGGTACAAACACTTTCCAAGAGACCCAGTACTTC. Translated: CASSEFLGTNTFQETQYF. This chain uses TRBV2 with TRBJ2-5; no clear D. CDR1 is SNHLY and CDR2 is FYNNEI in the germline V gene. The CDR3 length is 18 residues. V lost 2 bases and J lost 1, with 20 bases in between.

The chain links TRBV5-6 to TRBJ1-6; D gene uncertain. CDR1 and CDR2 from the germline V gene are SGHDT and YYEEEE. Trimming shortened V by 0 bases and J by 8 bases, and 3 bases separated the two germline ends. There are 12 residues in the CDR3. CDR3 loop: CASSLAYSPLHF. CDR3 coding DNA: TGTGCCAGCAGCTTGGCGTATTCACCCCTCCACTTT. Together with reference TRBV5-6 and TRBJ1-6, the CDR3 gives the full variable domain: DAGVTQSPTHLIKTRGQQVTLRCSPKSGHDTVSWYQQALGQGPQFIFQYYEEEERQRGNFPDRFSGHQFPNYSSELNVNALLLGDSALYLCASSLAYSPLHFGNGTRLTVT.

The CDR3 sequence is CASSAFSGGNTEAFF. The CDR3 nucleotides are TGTGCCAGCAGCGCTTTTTCAGGAGGGAACACTGAAGCTTTCTTT. V and J are TRBV9 and TRBJ1-1; no firm D call. This CDR3 spans 15 amino acids. Trimming removed 3 bases at V and 1 base at J, with 13 bases between. Germline values: CDR1 SGDLS, CDR2 YYNGEE.

The genes are TRBV6-5 and TRBJ2-5; D remains unclear. CDR1 MNHEY and CDR2 SVGAGI come from the germline V gene. There are 13 residues in the CDR3. V lost 5 bases and J lost 2, with 9 bases in between. The CDR3 bases are TGTGCCAGCAGTCCCACCGGACAAGAGACCCAGTACTTC. This translates into CASSPTGQETQYF.

This clone was counted many times. The chain joins TRBV19 to TRBJ1-2; a weak D match, TRBD1 (6 bases). CDR1 LNHDA and CDR2 SQIVND come from the germline V gene (reference sequence). V was cut by 5 bases and J by 4 bases, with 23 bases left in between. CDR3 length: 17 residues. The CDR3 loop is CASSQPPYREVGYGYTF. The CDR3 coding sequence is TGTGCCAGTAGTCAACCTCCCTACAGGGAAGTTGGCTATGGCTACACCTTC.

This clone has at least ten counts. The chain combines TRBV6-1 with TRBJ1-1; D unclear. Between the trimmed V and J ends, which lost 6 bases and 1 base, there was a span of 15 bases. This CDR3 is built from 15 residues. Germline loops: CDR1 MNHNS, CDR2 SASEGT. The CDR3 DNA reads as TGTGCCAGCAGGGACGACCTGGGGAGGAACACTGAAGCTTTCTTT. This codes for CASRDDLGRNTEAFF.

The chain combines TRBV5-1 with TRBJ1-2, with TRBD1 identical over 7 bases. The ends lost 4 bases at V and 2 bases at J; junction bases unmatched: 2. The CDR3 extends over 13 amino acids. Germline loops: CDR1 SGHRS, CDR2 YFSETQ. CDR3 in amino acids: CASSRDRNYGYTF. CDR3 in DNA: TGCGCCAGCAGCCGGGACAGAAACTATGGCTACACCTTC.

The rearrangement uses TRBV5-1 and TRBJ2-1; D is unresolved. Germline assignment: CDR1 SGHRS and CDR2 YFSETQ. V gave up 3 bases and J gave up 0 bases, with 10 bases separating them. The CDR3 is 15 amino acids. CDR3 nucleotides: TGCGCCAGCAGCTCCTCCAAGAGCTCCTACAATGAGCAGTTCTTC. Its protein product is CASSSSKSSYNEQFF.

CDR3 loop: CASSLGVLADEKQFF. The CDR3 DNA sequence: TGTGCCAGCAGCTTAGGAGTGCTAGCAGATGAAAAGCAGTTCTTC. V is TRBV11-2 and J is TRBJ2-1, with D tentatively TRBD2 (5 bases). Germline-derived CDR1 and CDR2 are SGHAT and FQNNGV. Trimming removed 1 base at V and 11 bases at J, with 18 bases between. CDR3 size: 15 residues.

The chain combines TRBV10-3 with TRBJ1-2, with a weak D call TRBD1 (5 bases). The CDR3 is made up of 14 amino acids. Germline-derived CDR1 and CDR2 are ENHRY and SYGVKD. The V gene lost 3 bases and the J gene lost 8 bases, with 16 bases spanning the gap. In nucleotides, the CDR3 is TGTGCCATCAGTGAAAGGGGCGTCCTAGAGGGCTACACCTTC. Amino acids: CAISERGVLEGYTF.

Remarks on this clone: At one end, the junction sequence differs from germline, possibly due to a read error. The V and J genes are TRBV29-1 and TRBJ1-2; a weak D match, TRBD1 (5 bases). This CDR3 has 11 residues. Germline V gene sequence: CDR1 SQVTM, CDR2 ANQGSEA. CDR3 in DNA: TGCAGCGTTGAAGTGGGTGGGGACCCCAACTTC. Its protein product is CSVEVGGDPNF.